This T cell receptor (beta chain) was obtained from a study of cytomegalovirus exposure and HLA in healthy donors. Per germline, CDR1 ENHRY and CDR2 SYGVKD. The CDR3 is made up of 14 amino acids. V was trimmed by 4 bases and J by 6 bases, leaving 16 bases between them. The PCR used 60 Vbeta and 13 Jbeta primers. Only in-frame clones appear in the TCRdb table, and some are missing; sequencing was by immunoSEQ multiplex PCR. The sample has some 160,000 clones; around 80% are singletons. Turning to this clone: Its antigen remains unknown.

Regarding the study as a whole: Evidence from a later analysis indicated that most CMV-associated TCR beta chains looked HLA-restricted. In an earlier analysis, in some 500 donors, most V segments appeared productive either ~87% or ~30% of the time.

V and J are TRBV10-3 and TRBJ2-7; tentative D call: TRBD1 (6 bases). The sequenced material came from PBMCs. The sequence came from a woman aged 50 to 60 in good health and CMV-seronegative. CDR3 sequence (DNA): TGTGCCATCAGTGGCCATTTACAGGGCTCCGAGCAGTACTTC. Protein: CAISGHLQGSEQYF.